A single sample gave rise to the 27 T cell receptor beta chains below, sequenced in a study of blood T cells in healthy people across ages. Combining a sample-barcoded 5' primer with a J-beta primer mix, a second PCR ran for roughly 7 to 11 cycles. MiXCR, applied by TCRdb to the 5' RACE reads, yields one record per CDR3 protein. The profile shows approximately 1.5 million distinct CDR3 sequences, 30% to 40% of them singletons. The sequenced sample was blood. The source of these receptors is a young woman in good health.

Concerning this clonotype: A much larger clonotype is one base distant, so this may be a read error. For the CDR3, the DNA is TGCGGCGTCACAGGGAGTGAGACCCAGTACTTC. It codes for CGVTGSETQYF. This rearrangement joins TRBV29-1 to TRBJ2-5, with a tentative D call TRBD1 (6 bases). Germline CDR1 reads SQVTM; CDR2 reads ANQGSEA. The CDR3 has 11 amino acids.

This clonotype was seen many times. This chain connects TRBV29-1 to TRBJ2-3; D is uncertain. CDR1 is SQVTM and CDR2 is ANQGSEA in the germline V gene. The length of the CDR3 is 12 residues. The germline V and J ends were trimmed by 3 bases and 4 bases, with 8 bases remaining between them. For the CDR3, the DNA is TGCAGCGTTGACAGGCAGGCAGATACGCAGTATTTT. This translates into CSVDRQADTQYF.

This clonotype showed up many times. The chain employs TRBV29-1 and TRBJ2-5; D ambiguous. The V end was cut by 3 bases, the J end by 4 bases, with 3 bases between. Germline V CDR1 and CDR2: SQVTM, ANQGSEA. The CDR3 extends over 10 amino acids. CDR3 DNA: TGCAGCGTTGATAGAGAGACCCAGTACTTC. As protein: CSVDRETQYF. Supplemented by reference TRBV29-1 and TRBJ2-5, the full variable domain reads SAVISQKPSRDICQRGTSLTIQCQVDSQVTMMFWYRQQPGQSLTLIATANQGSEATYESGFVIDKFPISRPNLTFSTLTVSNMSPEDSSIYLCSVDRETQYFGPGTRLLVL.

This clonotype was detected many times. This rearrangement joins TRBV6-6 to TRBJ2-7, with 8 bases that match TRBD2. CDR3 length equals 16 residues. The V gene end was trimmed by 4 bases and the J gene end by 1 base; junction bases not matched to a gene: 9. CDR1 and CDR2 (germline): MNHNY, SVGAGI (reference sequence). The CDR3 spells CASSLGGGLNSYEQYF. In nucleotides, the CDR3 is TGTGCCAGCAGTTTGGGCGGGGGGCTCAATTCCTACGAGCAGTACTTC.

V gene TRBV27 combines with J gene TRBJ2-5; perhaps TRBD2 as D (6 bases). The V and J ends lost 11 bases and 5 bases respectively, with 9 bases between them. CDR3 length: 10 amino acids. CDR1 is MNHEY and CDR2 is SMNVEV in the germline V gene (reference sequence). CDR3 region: CAGRGETQYF. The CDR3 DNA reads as TGTGCCGGCCGGGGGGAGACCCAGTACTTC.

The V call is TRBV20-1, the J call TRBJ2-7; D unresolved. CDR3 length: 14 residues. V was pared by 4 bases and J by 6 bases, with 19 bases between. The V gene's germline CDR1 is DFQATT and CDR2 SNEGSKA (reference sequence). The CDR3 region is CSANQATPAAEQYF. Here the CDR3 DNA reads TGCAGTGCTAACCAGGCCACGCCGGCGGCCGAGCAGTACTTC.

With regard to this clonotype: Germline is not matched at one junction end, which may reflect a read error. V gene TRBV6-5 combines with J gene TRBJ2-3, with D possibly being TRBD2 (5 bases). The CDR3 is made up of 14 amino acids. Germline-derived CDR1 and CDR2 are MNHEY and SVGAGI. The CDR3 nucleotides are TGTGCCAGCAACCTAGCAGGTCGTCCAGATACGCGGTATTTT. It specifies CASNLAGRPDTRYF.

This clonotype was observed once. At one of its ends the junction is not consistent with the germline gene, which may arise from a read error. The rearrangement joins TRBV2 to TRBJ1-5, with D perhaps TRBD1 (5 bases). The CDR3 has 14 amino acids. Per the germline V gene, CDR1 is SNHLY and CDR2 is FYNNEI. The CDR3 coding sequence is TGTGCCTGCAGTGGGGGGGAAATCGATCAGCCCCAGCATTTT. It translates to CACSGGEIDQPQHF. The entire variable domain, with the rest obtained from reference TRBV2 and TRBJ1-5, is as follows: EPEVTQTPSHQVTQMGQEVILRCVPISNHLYFYWYRQILGQKVEFLVSFYNNEISEKSEIFDDQFSVERPDGSNFTLKIRSTKLEDSAMYFCACSGGEIDQPQHFGDGTRLSIL.

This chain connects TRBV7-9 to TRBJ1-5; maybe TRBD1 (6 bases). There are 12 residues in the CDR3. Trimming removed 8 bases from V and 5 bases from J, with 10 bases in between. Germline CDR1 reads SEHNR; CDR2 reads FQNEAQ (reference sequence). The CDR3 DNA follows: TGTGCCAGCGCGAGGGGGGATCAGCCCCAGCATTTT. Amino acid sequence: CASARGDQPQHF.

CDR3 loop: CASSLVEGTYEQYF. CDR3 DNA sequence: TGCGCCAGCAGCTTGGTGGAGGGCACCTACGAGCAGTACTTC. V usage is TRBV5-1 and J usage is TRBJ2-7; maybe TRBD2 (6 bases). The CDR3 totals 14 residues. In germline, CDR1 is SGHRS, CDR2 YFSETQ. V lost 0 bases to trimming and J lost 2 bases, with 9 bases between them.

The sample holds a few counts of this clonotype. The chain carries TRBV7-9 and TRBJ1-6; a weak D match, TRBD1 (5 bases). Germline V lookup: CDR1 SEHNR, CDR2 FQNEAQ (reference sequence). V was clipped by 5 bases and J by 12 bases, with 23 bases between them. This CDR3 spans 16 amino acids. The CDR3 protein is CASSARRGMTSGPLHF. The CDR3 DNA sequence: TGTGCCAGCAGCGCCCGTAGGGGCATGACAAGCGGACCCCTCCACTTT.

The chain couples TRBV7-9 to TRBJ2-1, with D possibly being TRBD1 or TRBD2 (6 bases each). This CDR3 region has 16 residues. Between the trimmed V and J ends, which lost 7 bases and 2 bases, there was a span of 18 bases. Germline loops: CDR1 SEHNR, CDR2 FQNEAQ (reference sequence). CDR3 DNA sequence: TGTGCCAGCACCCCTATTAGGGGGGCCCCCTACAATGAGCAGTTCTTC. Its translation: CASTPIRGAPYNEQFF.

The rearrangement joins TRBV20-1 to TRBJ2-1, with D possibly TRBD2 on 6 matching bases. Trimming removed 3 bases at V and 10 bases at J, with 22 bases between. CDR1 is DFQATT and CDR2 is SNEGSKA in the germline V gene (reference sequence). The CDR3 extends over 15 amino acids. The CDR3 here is CSASVSFTNRGEQFF. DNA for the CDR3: TGCAGTGCTAGCGTTAGCTTCACTAACCGGGGGGAGCAGTTCTTC.

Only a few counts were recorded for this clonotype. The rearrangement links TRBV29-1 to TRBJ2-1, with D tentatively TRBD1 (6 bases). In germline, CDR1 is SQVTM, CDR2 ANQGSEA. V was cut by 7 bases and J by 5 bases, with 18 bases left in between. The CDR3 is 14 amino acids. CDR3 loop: CSAFSGTLNNEQFF. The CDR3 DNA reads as TGCAGCGCCTTCTCCGGGACATTAAACAATGAGCAGTTCTTC.

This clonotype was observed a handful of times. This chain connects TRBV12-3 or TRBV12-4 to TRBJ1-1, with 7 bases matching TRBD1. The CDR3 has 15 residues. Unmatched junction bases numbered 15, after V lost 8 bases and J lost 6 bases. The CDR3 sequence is CASVDRGLSRAEAFF. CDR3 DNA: TGTGCCAGCGTGGATAGGGGGCTTTCTAGGGCTGAAGCTTTCTTT.

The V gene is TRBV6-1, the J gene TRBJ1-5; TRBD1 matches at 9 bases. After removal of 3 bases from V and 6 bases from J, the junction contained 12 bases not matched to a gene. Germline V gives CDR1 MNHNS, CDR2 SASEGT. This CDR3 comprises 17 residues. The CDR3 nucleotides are TGTGCCAGCAGTGAGATTGGAATCGACAGGGGGTCTCAGCCCCAGCATTTT. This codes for CASSEIGIDRGSQPQHF.

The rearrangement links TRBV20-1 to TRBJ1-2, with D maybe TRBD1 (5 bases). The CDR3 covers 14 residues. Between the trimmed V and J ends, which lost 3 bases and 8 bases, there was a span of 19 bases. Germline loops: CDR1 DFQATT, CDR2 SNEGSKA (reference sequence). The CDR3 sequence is CSASFTGPGGGYTF. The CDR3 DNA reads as TGCAGTGCTAGTTTTACAGGACCGGGTGGAGGCTACACCTTC.

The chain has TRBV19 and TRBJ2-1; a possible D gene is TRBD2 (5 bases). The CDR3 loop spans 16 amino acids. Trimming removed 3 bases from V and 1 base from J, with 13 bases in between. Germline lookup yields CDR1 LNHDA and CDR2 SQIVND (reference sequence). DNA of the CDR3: TGTGCCAGTAGTATTTCGAGGGTTGTTTCCTACAATGAGCAGTTCTTC. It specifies CASSISRVVSYNEQFF.

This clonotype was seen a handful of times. CDR3 DNA sequence: TGCAGTGCTCCAAGTCGAACAGGGACCAACACTGAAGCTTTCTTT. Its translation: CSAPSRTGTNTEAFF. The chain joins TRBV20-1 to TRBJ1-1, with D possibly matching TRBD1 (6 bases). Germline-derived CDR1 and CDR2 are DFQATT and SNEGSKA (reference sequence). Trimming removed 5 bases at V and 2 bases at J, with 18 bases between. The CDR3 has 15 residues.

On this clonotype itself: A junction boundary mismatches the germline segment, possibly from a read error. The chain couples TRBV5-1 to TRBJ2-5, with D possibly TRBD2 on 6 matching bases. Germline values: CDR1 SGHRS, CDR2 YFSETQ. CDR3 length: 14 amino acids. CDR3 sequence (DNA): TGTGCCAGCAGTTCCCCGGGGGTCGGAGAGACCCAGTACTTC. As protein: CASSSPGVGETQYF.

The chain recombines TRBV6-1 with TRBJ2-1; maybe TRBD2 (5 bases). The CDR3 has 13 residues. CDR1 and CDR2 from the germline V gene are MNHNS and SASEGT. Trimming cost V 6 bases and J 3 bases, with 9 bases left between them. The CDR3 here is CASRGTSYNEQFF. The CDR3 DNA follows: TGTGCCAGCAGGGGCACTAGCTACAATGAGCAGTTCTTC.

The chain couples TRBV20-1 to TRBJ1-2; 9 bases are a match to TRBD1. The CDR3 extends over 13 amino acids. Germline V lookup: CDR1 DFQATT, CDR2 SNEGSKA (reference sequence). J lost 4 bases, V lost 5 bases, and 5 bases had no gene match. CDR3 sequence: CSALDRGVYGYTF. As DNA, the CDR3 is TGCAGTGCTTTAGACAGGGGGGTCTATGGCTACACCTTC.

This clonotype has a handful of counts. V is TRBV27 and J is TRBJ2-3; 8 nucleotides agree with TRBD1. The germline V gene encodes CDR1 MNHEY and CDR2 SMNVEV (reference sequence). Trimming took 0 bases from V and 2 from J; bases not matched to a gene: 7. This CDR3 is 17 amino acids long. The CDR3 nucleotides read TGTGCCAGCAGTTTATCGATGACAGGGGCGATCACAGATACGCAGTATTTT. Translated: CASSLSMTGAITDTQYF.

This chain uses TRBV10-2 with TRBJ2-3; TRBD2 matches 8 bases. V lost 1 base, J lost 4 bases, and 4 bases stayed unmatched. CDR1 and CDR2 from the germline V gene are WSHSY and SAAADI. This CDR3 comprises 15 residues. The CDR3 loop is CASSEYGGAPDTQYF. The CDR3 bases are TGCGCCAGCAGTGAGTACGGGGGGGCCCCAGATACGCAGTATTTT.

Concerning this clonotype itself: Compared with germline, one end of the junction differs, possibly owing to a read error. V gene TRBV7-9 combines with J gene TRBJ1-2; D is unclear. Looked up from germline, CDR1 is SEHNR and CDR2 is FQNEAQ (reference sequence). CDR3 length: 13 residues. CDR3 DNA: TGTGCCGGCAGCTTTGACTCAGGCTATGGCTACACCTTC. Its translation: CAGSFDSGYGYTF.

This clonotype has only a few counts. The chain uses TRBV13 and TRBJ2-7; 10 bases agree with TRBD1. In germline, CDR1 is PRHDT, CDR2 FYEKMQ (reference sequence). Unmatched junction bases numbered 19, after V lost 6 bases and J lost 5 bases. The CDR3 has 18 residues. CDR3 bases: TGTGCCAGCAGGACCGGGACAGGGGACACCTTAGGGGTGGACGAGCAGTACTTC. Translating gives CASRTGTGDTLGVDEQYF.

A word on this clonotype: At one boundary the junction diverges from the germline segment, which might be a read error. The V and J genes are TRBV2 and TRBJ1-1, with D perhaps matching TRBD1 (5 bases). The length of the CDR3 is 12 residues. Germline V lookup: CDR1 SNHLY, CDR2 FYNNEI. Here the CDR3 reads CASSQQGSGAFF. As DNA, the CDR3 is TGCGCCAGCAGTCAGCAGGGAAGTGGAGCTTTCTTT.